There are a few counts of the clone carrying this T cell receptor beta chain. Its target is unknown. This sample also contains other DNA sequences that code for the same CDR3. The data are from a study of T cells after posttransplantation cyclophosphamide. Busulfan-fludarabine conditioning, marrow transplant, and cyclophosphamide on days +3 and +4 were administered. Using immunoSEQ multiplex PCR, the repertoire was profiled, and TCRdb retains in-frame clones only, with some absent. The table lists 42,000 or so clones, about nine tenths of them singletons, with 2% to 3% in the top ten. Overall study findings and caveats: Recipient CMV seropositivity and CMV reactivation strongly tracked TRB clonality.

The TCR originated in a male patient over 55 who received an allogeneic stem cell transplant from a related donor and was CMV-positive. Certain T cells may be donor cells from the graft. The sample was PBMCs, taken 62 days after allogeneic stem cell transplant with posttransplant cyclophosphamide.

DNA for the CDR3: TGTGCCAGCAGCTATAGCGGGGGAGGAGAGACCCAGTACTTC. This codes for CASSYSGGGETQYF. The rearrangement joins TRBV7-6 to TRBJ2-5; 9 bases agree with TRBD2. In germline, CDR1 is SGHVS, CDR2 FNYEAQ. V dropped 4 bases and J dropped 4; count of bases not matched to a gene: 4. The CDR3 contains 14 residues.